This is a list of T cell receptor beta chains from one sample in a study of metastatic and nonmetastatic thyroid tumors. TCRdb re-processed the PCR reads through MiXCR. The sample lists roughly 40,000 clones; about a sixth were seen once. Sequenced material: blood. These TCRs come from a female donor with papillary thyroid cancer or a benign thyroid nodule (not recorded which). Some clones in this sample may be carry-over from other donors' samples. Both conserved end residues are part of each CDR3. The D gene is left open where the match is weak. Only part of the rows carry a size: once, few, many, or a class if the clone is expanded.

CDR3nt	CDR3aa	d_gene	j_gene	v_gene	abundance
TGTGCCAGCAGCTCCGTAGGTGAGGGGACAAACTCCTACGAGCAGTACTTC	CASSSVGEGTNSYEQYF	NA	TRBJ2-7	TRBV11-2	NA
TGTGCCAGCAGTTCAAGACGAGTGGCTTGGGCAGATACGCAGTATTTT	CASSSRRVAWADTQYF	NA	TRBJ2-3	TRBV12-3/TRBV12-4	many
TGTGCCAGCAGCTGGGAACAGGGGATGATAGATGAGCAGTTCTTC	CASSWEQGMIDEQFF	TRBD1	TRBJ2-1	TRBV5-8	many
TGCGCCAGCAGCTTGGCGAGGGGCCAGCCCCAGCATTTT	CASSLARGQPQHF	NA	TRBJ1-5	TRBV5-1	many
TGTGCCTTGGGACGGTCTAACACTGAAGCTTTCTTT	CALGRSNTEAFF	NA	TRBJ1-1	TRBV30	many
TGTGCCAGCAGCCAGGCTAGCGGTTTCTACGAGCAGTACTTC	CASSQASGFYEQYF	TRBD2	TRBJ2-7	TRBV3-1	many
TGCGCCAGCAGTTCTGGGACTAGCGGGAGGTACAATGAGCAGTTCTTC	CASSSGTSGRYNEQFF	TRBD2	TRBJ2-1	TRBV5-1	many
TGTGCCACCAGCAGAACAGACGGGACGGAGGGATACAATGAGCAGTTCTTC	CATSRTDGTEGYNEQFF	NA	TRBJ2-1	TRBV15	many
TGTGCCAGTACCGGAGACAGGAATCAGCCCCAGCATTTT	CASTGDRNQPQHF	NA	TRBJ1-5	TRBV19	NA
TGTGCCAGCAGATCCGGGACAGTTGGCTCTGGCAATCAGCCCCAGCATTTT	CASRSGTVGSGNQPQHF	TRBD1	TRBJ1-5	TRBV6-1	NA
TGTGCCAGCAGTTTCGGACTATTGCTGGGGGGGGAGCTGTTTTTT	CASSFGLLLGGELFF	NA	TRBJ2-2	TRBV27	many